The table lists the clone carrying this T cell receptor beta chain with many counts. The germline V gene encodes CDR1 SGHRS and CDR2 YFSETQ. The CDR3 is made up of 15 amino acids. Deletions cut 6 bases from V and 2 bases from J, with 16 bases between. The sample is drawn from a study of T-cell reconstitution after alpha-beta-depleted transplantation in children. Unique molecular identifiers featured in how the TCRbeta library was prepared. TCRdb recomputed calls from the PCR reads with MiXCR, one row per CDR3 protein. The sample carries roughly 200,000 distinct CDR3 sequences, 13% to 15% recorded once.

This clonotype was obtained from a human donor who donated a stem cell graft to a child with acute lymphoblastic leukemia. This specimen was PBMCs from the stem cell graft donor, taken from the stem cell graft. The V gene is TRBV5-1, the J gene TRBJ2-3; either TRBD1 or TRBD2 may supply D (6 bases each). CDR3: CASTVEGGNTDTQYF. CDR3 DNA sequence: TGCGCCAGCACCGTGGAGGGGGGCAACACAGATACGCAGTATTTT.